This record looks at one T cell receptor beta chain sequence and its context. It lacks a known antigen. It has no much larger one-base neighbor in the sample; base qualities were not kept. The data are from a study of long-term antiretroviral therapy in people with HIV (dated by TCRdb to between 2020 and 2023). Background for the entire study: The earliest samples were collected roughly a decade before the 2015 WHO recommendation for immediate ART, at a time when ART was usually postponed until CD4 counts fell. A retrospective serial study tested whether changes in peripheral blood TRB repertoire composition and diversity were associated with ART initiation and durable HIV suppression. A total of 192 cryopreserved PBMC samples came from 25 to 35 adults with confirmed HIV infection and were collected serially over a mean of about six years (range 1-12). Of the roughly 30 participants with HIV, roughly 10 were female. Test extractions of a monoclonal T-cell line alongside fewer than 40 polyclonal samples showed no cross-contamination during QIAcube processing.

Participants were included only if at least one PBMC sample before ART initiation and at least two post-ART samples were available. All participants with HIV were treated in the United States of America. Before DNA extraction, cryopreserved samples of 1-10 million PBMC were thawed and then washed. At the time of the earliest PBMC sample for each participant with HIV, ages ranged from about 23 to 60 years. PBMC samples were contributed by each participant from 1-4 timepoints before ART initiation and 2-8 timepoints after ART initiation, with a median of 7 samples. For every participant, serial HIV viral load, CD4+ T-cell count, ART history and demographic data were obtained. Genomic DNA was extracted from unsorted PBMC with a Qiagen kit on a QIAcube, processed in batches of 12 samples. From its cysteine to its phenylalanine, the CDR3 spans 15 amino acids. The DNA shown is the 45-base CDR3, in frame from base 1. The V end loses 6 bases and the J end loses 2 bases, and a stretch of 16 bases separates them. CDR1 and CDR2 (MDHEN, SYDVKM) derive from the germline V gene.

Points the paper makes about the study in general: HIV repertoires had narrower CDR3 length ranges than controls, and the network structure suggested an antigen-experienced repertoire that shifted only slightly toward naive after ART. Expanded TRB clones identified before ART initiation dominated the repertoire at all time points, although this dominance fluctuated and declined in many PLHIV after ART. Because pre-ART samples had limited cell numbers, unsorted PBMC were profiled rather than sorted CD4+ and CD8+ T cells. The samples were dated from the mid-2000s to the late 2010s, and the ART regimens that were used may be less effective than current ART regimens. Starting ART was linked to a significant rise in TRB diversity, yet even with long-term ART the diversity remained significantly lower than in transplant donor controls. Limited PBMC availability meant only the TCR beta chain was sequenced, without alpha chain pairing. Inferences about post-ART repertoire changes were limited because no data were available on ART adherence, viral resistance or therapy changes.

The immunoSEQ hsTCRB v3.0 assay was used at survey level resolution for TRB variable region sequencing. The targeted TRB sequencing depth was roughly 40,000-55,000 T-cell genomes per sample. TRB libraries were pooled and sequenced on an Illumina MiSeq using a v3 150-cycle kit. Per the original workflow: Repertoire analysis was performed in R inside a reproducible Nextflow workflow that covered QC, data transformation and analysis. LymphoSeq2, an R package for exploring AIRR-Seq data, was used to implement custom analyses. Four samples yielding fewer than 5000 total TRB sequences were excluded, leaving more than 150 analyzed HIV repertoires. Among the 180 to 200 HIV repertoires that were kept, around 60 were collected before ART initiation and about 130 were collected after ART initiation. Repertoires were downsampled to 5000 TRB nucleotide sequences, with summary statistics averaged over 100 downsampling iterations. Only TRB sequences with CDR3 regions of at least seven amino acids were retained for analysis. Diversity was assessed using a clonality score derived from Shannon entropy and using the Gini coefficient. In repertoire networks, the top 5000 CDR3 amino acid sequences were linked whenever an edit distance of one separated two sequences. For TRB CDR3 amino acid sequences, antigen specificity groups and MHC restriction were predicted with GLIPH2. To flag known associations with CMV, EBV, HIV or tissue antigens, CDR3 amino acid sequences were compared against VDJdb and McPAS-TCR. Pre-ART, post-ART and control groups were compared with Wilcoxon signed-rank tests and Holm-Bonferroni correction. The clones in this table, taken by TCRdb from immuneACCESS, are in-frame only. Not every clone is retained; where verified, under half of the shortfall comes from an unresolved V gene, and the cause of the rest is unknown. The DNA was the basis for D and trimming; V, J and clone size are from that table. The sample table lists roughly 28,000 clones, 70% to 90% of them with a count of one. 3.6% of the sample goes to the ten largest clones.

The chain is assembled from TRBV28 and TRBJ1-1, with TRBD1 tentatively as D gene (6 bases match). This receptor was taken from a woman younger than 30 with HIV. The specimen comprised unsorted PBMCs, sampled 1.8 years after starting antiretroviral therapy. CDR3 loop: CASRTPGHLNTEAFF. The DNA sequence is given as TGTGCCAGCAGGACCCCGGGACACCTAAACACTGAAGCTTTCTTT.